The sequence of this T cell receptor (beta chain) was determined in a study of stem cell transplantation in POMP-related autoinflammatory disease. Study details: Before transplant: CD4+ naive skewing, low CD8+ proportions, reduced cytokine secretion.

Libraries were prepared by immunoSEQ multiplex PCR; TCRdb keeps only in-frame clonotypes and omits some of them. Here the sample spans approximately 1,300 clones, over 70% being singletons. This CDR3 is built from 14 residues. The germline gives CDR1 WNHNN, CDR2 SYGVQD (reference sequence). Trimming removed 2 bases from V and 4 bases from J; junction bases left unmatched: 1. PRAID featured prominent immunodeficiency. The sequences come from Tregs from PBMCs, collected before stem cell transplantation. The receptor was isolated from a human donor with POMP-related autoinflammation and immune dysregulation (PRAID). J is TRBJ2-2 and V is TRBV10-1; 7 nucleotides match TRBD1. The DNA for the CDR3 is TGCGCCAGCAGTGAGGGGACAGTCACCGGGGAGCTGTTTTTT. Translated: CASSEGTVTGELFF.